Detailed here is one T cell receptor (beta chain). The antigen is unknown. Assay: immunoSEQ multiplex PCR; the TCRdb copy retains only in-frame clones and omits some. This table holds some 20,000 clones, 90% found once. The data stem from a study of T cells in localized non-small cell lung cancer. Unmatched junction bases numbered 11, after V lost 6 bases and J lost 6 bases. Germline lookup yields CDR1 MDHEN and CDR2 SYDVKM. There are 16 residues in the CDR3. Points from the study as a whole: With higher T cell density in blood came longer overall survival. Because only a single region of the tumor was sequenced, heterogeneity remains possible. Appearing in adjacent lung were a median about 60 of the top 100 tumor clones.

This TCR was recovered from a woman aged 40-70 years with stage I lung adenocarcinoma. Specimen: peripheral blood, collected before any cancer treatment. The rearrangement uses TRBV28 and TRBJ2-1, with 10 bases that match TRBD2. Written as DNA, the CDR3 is TGTGCCAGCAGCCCAGCGGGAGGGCCGAGTTTCAATGAGCAGTTCTTC. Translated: CASSPAGGPSFNEQFF.